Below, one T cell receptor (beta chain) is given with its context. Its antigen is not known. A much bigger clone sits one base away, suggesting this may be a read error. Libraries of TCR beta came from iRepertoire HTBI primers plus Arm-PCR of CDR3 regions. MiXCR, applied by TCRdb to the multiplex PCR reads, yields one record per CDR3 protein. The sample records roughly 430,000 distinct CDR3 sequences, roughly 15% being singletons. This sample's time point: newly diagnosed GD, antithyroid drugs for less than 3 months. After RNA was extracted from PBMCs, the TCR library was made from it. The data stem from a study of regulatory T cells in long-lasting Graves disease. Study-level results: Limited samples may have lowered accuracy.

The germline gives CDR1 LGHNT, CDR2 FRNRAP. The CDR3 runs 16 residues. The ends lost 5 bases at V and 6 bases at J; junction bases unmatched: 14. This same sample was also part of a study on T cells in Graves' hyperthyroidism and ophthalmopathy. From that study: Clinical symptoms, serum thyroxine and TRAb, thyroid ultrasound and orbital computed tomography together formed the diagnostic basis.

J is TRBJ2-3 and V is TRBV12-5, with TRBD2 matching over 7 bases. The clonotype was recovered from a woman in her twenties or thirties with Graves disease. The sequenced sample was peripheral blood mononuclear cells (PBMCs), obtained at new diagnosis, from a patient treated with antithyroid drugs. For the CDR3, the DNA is TGTGCTAGTGGTGCTGCGGGACTATCGGGAGAGGATACGCAGTATTTT. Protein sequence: CASGAAGLSGEDTQYF. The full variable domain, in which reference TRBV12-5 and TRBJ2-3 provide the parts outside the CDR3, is DARVTQTPRHKVTEMGQEVTMRCQPILGHNTVFWYRQTMMQGLELLAYFRNRAPLDDSGMPKDRFSAEMPDATLATLKIQPSEPRDSAVYFCASGAAGLSGEDTQYFGPGTRLTVL.